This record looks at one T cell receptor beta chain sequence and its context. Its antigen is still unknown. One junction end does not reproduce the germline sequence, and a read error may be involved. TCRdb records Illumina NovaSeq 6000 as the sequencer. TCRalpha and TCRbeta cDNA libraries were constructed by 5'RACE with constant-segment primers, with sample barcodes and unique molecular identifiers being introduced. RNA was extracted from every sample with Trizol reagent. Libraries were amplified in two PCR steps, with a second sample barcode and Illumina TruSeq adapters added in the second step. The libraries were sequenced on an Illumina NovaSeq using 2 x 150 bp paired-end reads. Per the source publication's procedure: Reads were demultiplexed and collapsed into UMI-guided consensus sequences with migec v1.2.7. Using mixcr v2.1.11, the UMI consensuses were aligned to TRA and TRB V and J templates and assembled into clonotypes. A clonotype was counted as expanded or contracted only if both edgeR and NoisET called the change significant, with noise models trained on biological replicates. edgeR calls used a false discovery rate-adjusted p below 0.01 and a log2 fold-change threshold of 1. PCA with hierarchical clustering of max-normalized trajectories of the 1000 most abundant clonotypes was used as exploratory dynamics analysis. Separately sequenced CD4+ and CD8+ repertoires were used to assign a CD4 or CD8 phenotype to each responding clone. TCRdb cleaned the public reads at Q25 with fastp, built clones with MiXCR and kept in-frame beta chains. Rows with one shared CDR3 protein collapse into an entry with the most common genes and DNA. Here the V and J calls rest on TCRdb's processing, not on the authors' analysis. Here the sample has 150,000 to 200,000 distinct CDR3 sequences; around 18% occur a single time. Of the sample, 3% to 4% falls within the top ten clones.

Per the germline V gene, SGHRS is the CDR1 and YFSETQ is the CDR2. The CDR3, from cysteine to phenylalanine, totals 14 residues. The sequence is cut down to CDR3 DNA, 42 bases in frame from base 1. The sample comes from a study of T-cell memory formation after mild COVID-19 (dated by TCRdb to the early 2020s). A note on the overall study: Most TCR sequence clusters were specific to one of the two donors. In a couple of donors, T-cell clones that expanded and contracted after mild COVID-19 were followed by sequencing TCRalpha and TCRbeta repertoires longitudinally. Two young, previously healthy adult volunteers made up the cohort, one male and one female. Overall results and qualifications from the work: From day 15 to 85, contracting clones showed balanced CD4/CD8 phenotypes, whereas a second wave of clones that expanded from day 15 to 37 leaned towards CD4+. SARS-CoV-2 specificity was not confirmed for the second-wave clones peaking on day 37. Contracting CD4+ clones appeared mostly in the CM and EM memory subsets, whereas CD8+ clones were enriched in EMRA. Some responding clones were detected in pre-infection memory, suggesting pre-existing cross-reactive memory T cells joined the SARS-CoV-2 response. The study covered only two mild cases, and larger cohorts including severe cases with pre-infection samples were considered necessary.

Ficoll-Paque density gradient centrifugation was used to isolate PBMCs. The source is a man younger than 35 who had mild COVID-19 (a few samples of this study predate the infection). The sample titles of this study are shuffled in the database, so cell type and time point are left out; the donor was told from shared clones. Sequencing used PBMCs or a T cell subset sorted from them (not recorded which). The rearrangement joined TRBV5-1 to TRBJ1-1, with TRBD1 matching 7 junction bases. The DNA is TGCGCCAGCAGCAGGACAGGTCAGGACACTGAAGCTTTATTT. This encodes CASSRTGQDTEALF.